The rows below give T cell receptor beta chains drawn from one sample of a study of T cell repertoires in cytomegalovirus infection. TCRdb re-derived calls from the reads in MiXCR, one entry per CDR3 protein. This sample carries roughly 990,000 distinct CDR3 sequences, approximately 31% of them seen once, and the ten largest clones take around an eighth. These receptors' antigens are unknown. The material was cultured CD8+ T cells from PBMCs, obtained from culture after CMV antigen stimulation. The receptors were gathered from a human donor in good health (CMV status not recorded). Some clones in this sample may be carry-over from other donors' samples. CDR3s include the opening cysteine and the closing phenylalanine or tryptophan. The order of the fields is V gene, clone size, J gene, D gene, CDR3 DNA, CDR3 protein. The D gene is left open where the match is weak. The size entry is marked missing in some rows and otherwise reads once, few, many or a size class.

TRBV11-1	NA	TRBJ2-1	NA	TGTGCCAGCAGCCCGAGAGAGACAACGAGCTCCTACAATGAGCAGTTCTTC	CASSPRETTSSYNEQFF
TRBV19	few	TRBJ1-1	NA	TGTGCCAGTAGTATAGATGTGCAGGCGGGGGACACTGAAGCTTTCTTT	CASSIDVQAGDTEAFF
TRBV7-6	few	TRBJ2-2	NA	TGTGCCAGCAGCCCAGAACGTGGCGGGGAGCTGTTTTTT	CASSPERGGELFF
TRBV28	few	TRBJ2-2	TRBD1	TGTGCCAGCGGGACAGGGTGGGAATTCGCCGGGGAGCTGTTTTTT	CASGTGWEFAGELFF
TRBV6-2/TRBV6-3	few	TRBJ2-2	NA	TGTGCCAGCAGTTACTCGTCGGACTACCGCACCGGGGAGCTGTTTTTT	CASSYSSDYRTGELFF
TRBV27	once	TRBJ2-1	NA	TGTGCCAACAGTTATGGGCGGGGGCCATACAATGAGCAGTTCTTC	CANSYGRGPYNEQFF
TRBV4-1	once	TRBJ2-3	TRBD2	TGCGCCAGCAGCCAAGTTGTAGCGGGGGGCACAGATACGCAGTATTTT	CASSQVVAGGTDTQYF
TRBV20-1	NA	TRBJ1-5	NA	TGCAGTGCTAGAGGGGTAGCGGGGACGACAGATACGCAGCATTTT	CSARGVAGTTDTQHF
TRBV6-2/TRBV6-3	few	TRBJ2-2	NA	TGTGCCAGCAGTTACTCGAAGGGGGAGCTGTTTTTT	CASSYSKGELFF
TRBV27	NA	TRBJ2-3	NA	TGTGCCAGCAGTAGACAGTCTAGCACAGATACGCAGTATTTT	CASSRQSSTDTQYF
TRBV6-1	few	TRBJ2-3	TRBD2	TGTGCCAGCAGGGGAGGGACTAGCGGGAGACGCACAGATACGCAGTATTTT	CASRGGTSGRRTDTQYF
TRBV4-2	NA	TRBJ2-2	TRBD2	TGTGCCAGCAGCCAAGATCAGCTAGCGGGGCCGAGGGGGGAGCTGTTTTTT	CASSQDQLAGPRGELFF
TRBV7-9	NA	TRBJ2-5	TRBD2	TGTGCCAGCAGCTTAGTAGGCGGGCGGGGGAGAGAGACCCAGTACTTC	CASSLVGGRGRETQYF
TRBV19	NA	TRBJ1-5	NA	TGTGCCAGTCGGTCATCAGGGTACGGCAATCAGCCCCAGCATTTT	CASRSSGYGNQPQHF
TRBV4-1	NA	TRBJ1-5	NA	TGCGCCAGCAGCTCAGTATTTCCACAGGAGTCCAATCAGCCCCAGCATTTT	CASSSVFPQESNQPQHF
TRBV28	NA	TRBJ1-1	NA	TGTGCCAGCAGTTTAGGCTGGTTCGGGGACATCATGAACACTGAAGCTTTCTTT	CASSLGWFGDIMNTEAFF
TRBV10-2	NA	TRBJ2-3	NA	TGCGCCAGCACCCTAATCTGGGGGGGCACAGATACGCAGTATTTT	CASTLIWGGTDTQYF
TRBV14	few	TRBJ1-2	NA	TGTGCCAGCAGCCAATCGGGCAGGGGACTTTCCTATGGCTACACCTTC	CASSQSGRGLSYGYTF
TRBV7-9	few	TRBJ2-7	NA	TGTGCCAGCAGCTTGGGGGTGAATAACGAGCAGTACTTC	CASSLGVNNEQYF
TRBV27	few	TRBJ2-4	NA	TGTGCCAGCAGTCGAGGGACCCACAAAAACATTCAGTACTTC	CASSRGTHKNIQYF
TRBV10-2	NA	TRBJ1-1	TRBD1	TGCGCCAGCAGTGAGTCTGGACAGGGGGCTCAAACTGAAGCTTTCTTT	CASSESGQGAQTEAFF
TRBV11-2	NA	TRBJ2-1	TRBD2	TGTGCCAGCAGCCGTGCTACGGGGGGCACTAGCGGGGGTCCCTACAATGAGCAGTTCTTC	CASSRATGGTSGGPYNEQFF
TRBV6-5	NA	TRBJ1-1	NA	TGTGCCAGCAGTTACAGGGGGAGCATGAACACTGAAGCTTTCTTT	CASSYRGSMNTEAFF
TRBV6-5	NA	TRBJ1-1	NA	TGTGCCAGCAGTCAGACAAATGAAGCTTTCTTT	CASSQTNEAFF
TRBV12-3/TRBV12-4	NA	TRBJ2-5	NA	TGTGCCAGCACCATTAGTCCCCGTGAGACCCAGTACTTC	CASTISPRETQYF
TRBV11-3	few	TRBJ2-1	NA	TGTGCCAGCAGCTCTATCAATGGCTCCTACAATGAGCAGTTCTTC	CASSSINGSYNEQFF
TRBV19	few	TRBJ2-1	NA	TGTGCCAGTAGTATATTGGGACAGTTGGGGAGGGGGCCCTACAATGAGCAGTTCTTC	CASSILGQLGRGPYNEQFF